The source of this T cell receptor beta chain is a study of blood T cell repertoires in COVID-19. On the study more broadly: From the United States, Italy and Spain came samples of acute and convalescent COVID-19. The analysed material was cDNA or gDNA that came from T cells, B-cell-depleted T cells, or PBMCs.

Two negative PCRs, clearance, or symptom resolution had been documented for recovered Cohort 3 donors. The CDR3 covers 15 residues. The V gene lost 5 bases and the J gene lost 1 base, with 14 bases spanning the gap. Germline CDR1 and CDR2: SGHTA and FQGTGA. Measured with immunoSEQ multiplex PCR; TCRdb has only the in-frame clones, and not every one. The sample records about 180,000 clones, about 84% being singletons. The gene calls are TRBV7-3 and TRBJ2-5, with D tentatively TRBD1 (5 bases). This TCR was sampled from a woman in her thirties who had recovered from COVID-19. Sequenced: PBMCs or T cells enriched from blood (not recorded which). The CDR3 DNA is TGTGCCAGCAGCCCACTACAGGCAGCCCAAGAGACCCAGTACTTC. Translating it yields CASSPLQAAQETQYF.